This T cell receptor beta chain was captured by sequencing in a study of early T cells in non-severe SARS-CoV-2 infection. TCRdb re-called the 5' RACE reads with MiXCR, one entry per CDR3 protein. The sample has roughly 18,000 distinct CDR3 sequences; 5.9% are singletons. The germline V gene encodes CDR1 ENHRY and CDR2 SYGVKD. This CDR3 region has 13 residues. V lost 5 bases and J lost 8; bases outside the gene matches: 5. This clonotype was seen repeatedly, ten times or more. The chain joins TRBV10-3 to TRBJ2-1; 8 nucleotides match TRBD1. The sequence derives from an adult who was a healthcare worker with PCR-confirmed SARS-CoV-2 infection or an uninfected control (not recorded which). The material sequenced was whole blood. The CDR3 nucleotides are TGTGCCATCAGTTTGGACAGGGTCGATGAGCAGTTCTTC. Protein product: CAISLDRVDEQFF.